Shown below are 14 T cell receptor beta chains from a single sample sequenced in a study of blood T cell repertoires in COVID-19. Sequencing was performed with immunoSEQ multiplex PCR; in TCRdb, only in-frame clones are kept and a portion is missing. The data hold a few hundred thousand clones, with about 86% observed a single time. Sequencing input: PBMCs or T cells enriched from blood (not recorded which). The receptors come from a woman in her thirties or forties with acute COVID-19.

The chain carries TRBV29-1 and TRBJ2-7; 8 positions agree with TRBD1. Germline V gene sequence: CDR1 SQVTM, CDR2 ANQGSEA. V was clipped by 4 bases and J by 7 bases; unmatched bases: 6. The CDR3 runs to 12 residues. As DNA, the CDR3 is TGCAGCGTTGGCCAGGGGGCGCGTGAGCAGTACTTC. Protein: CSVGQGAREQYF.

The chain couples TRBV29-1 to TRBJ1-1; D gene ambiguous. The CDR3 sequence is 12 residues long. V was shortened by 7 bases and J by 1 base, with 10 bases between the two germline ends. Germline assignment: CDR1 SQVTM and CDR2 ANQGSEA. The CDR3 loop reads CSAGFGNTEAFF. The DNA of the CDR3 is TGCAGCGCCGGGTTCGGGAACACTGAAGCTTTCTTT. The full variable domain, with the rest looked up from reference TRBV29-1 and TRBJ1-1, is SAVISQKPSRDICQRGTSLTIQCQVDSQVTMMFWYRQQPGQSLTLIATANQGSEATYESGFVIDKFPISRPNLTFSTLTVSNMSPEDSSIYLCSAGFGNTEAFFGQGTRLTVV.

This clone was recorded only once. The rearrangement uses TRBV6-2 or TRBV6-3 and TRBJ2-1; no clear D. The CDR3 loop spans 17 amino acids. V was clipped by 3 bases and J by 6 bases, with 21 bases between them. Germline V CDR1 and CDR2: MNHEY, SVGEGT. CDR3 residues: CASSYRVRLSSGNEQFF. The CDR3 region has the DNA TGTGCCAGCAGTTATCGTGTTAGGCTCTCCTCGGGCAATGAGCAGTTCTTC.

This clone was counted once. This chain joins TRBV7-2 and TRBJ2-1; 10 bases fit TRBD2. The CDR3 length is 15 residues. Germline CDR1 reads SGHTA; CDR2 reads FQGNSA. With 5 bases clipped from V and 8 bases from J, the junction kept 9 bases outside the gene matches. CDR3 sequence (DNA): TGTGCCAGCAGCAAAAGCGGGAGGGTGAAGCATGAGCAGTTCTTC. This sequence encodes CASSKSGRVKHEQFF.

This sequence joins TRBV11-2 and TRBJ2-7; D is unclear. The germline V gene has CDR1 SGHAT and CDR2 FQNNGV. This CDR3 has 13 amino acids. V was cut by 2 bases and J by 3 bases, with 8 bases left in between. The CDR3 loop reads CASSLIRVYEQYF. The DNA of the CDR3 is TGTGCCAGCAGCTTAATCCGGGTCTACGAGCAGTACTTC.

The chain employs TRBV11-3 and TRBJ2-3; D is ambiguous. This CDR3 has 13 amino acids. CDR1 is SGHNT, CDR2 YENEEA, per germline. Trimming left V 1 base short and J 8 bases short, with 10 bases between. CDR3: CASSLVSSGTQYF. CDR3 in DNA: TGTGCCAGCAGCTTAGTCAGTTCTGGTACGCAGTATTTT.

The rearrangement links TRBV3-1 (or the pseudogene TRBV3-2) to TRBJ2-1; D gene ambiguous. CDR1 LGHDT and CDR2 YNNKEL come from the germline V gene (reference sequence). V lost 1 base to trimming and J lost 10 bases, with 5 bases between them. The CDR3 runs to 11 residues. The CDR3 DNA sequence: TGTGCCAGCAGCCAAGCAGGAGAGCAGTTCTTC. This gives the protein CASSQAGEQFF.

This clone was seen only once. The CDR3 here is CASSQALYGYTF. In DNA form, the CDR3 reads TGTGCCAGCAGCCAAGCTTTATATGGCTACACCTTC. This sequence joins TRBV14 and TRBJ1-2; no clear D gene. Germline values: CDR1 SGHDN, CDR2 FVKESK. The CDR3 runs to 12 residues. Trimming removed 1 base at V and 5 bases at J, with 5 bases between.

This chain links TRBV9 with TRBJ2-2, with 8 bases matching TRBD2. CDR1 and CDR2 from the germline V gene are SGDLS and YYNGEE. The trim removed 3 bases at V and 4 bases at J, leaving 5 bases unmatched. CDR3 length: 15 amino acids. The CDR3 reads CASSDNRGGTGELFF. The CDR3 DNA reads as TGTGCCAGCAGCGACAACCGGGGGGGCACCGGGGAGCTGTTTTTT.

This chain links TRBV2 with TRBJ1-5; D uncertain. The ends were cut back, 7 bases at V and 1 base at J, with 11 bases in the middle. Germline V gene lookup returns CDR1 SNHLY and CDR2 FYNNEI. This CDR3 is 14 amino acids long. The CDR3 spells CASNGRVSNQPQHF. The CDR3, as DNA: TGTGCCAGCAATGGGAGGGTCAGCAATCAGCCCCAGCATTTT.

The chain carries TRBV5-5 and TRBJ1-4; D uncertain. V was pared by 5 bases and J by 5 bases, with 22 bases between. Germline lookup yields CDR1 SGHKS and CDR2 YYEKEE (reference sequence). The CDR3 covers 17 residues. The CDR3 region has the DNA TGTGCCAGCAGATATATCAAGGAGCCTGAGGGAAATGAAAAACTGTTTTTT. Translated, it gives CASRYIKEPEGNEKLFF. Full variable domain (rest looked up from reference TRBV5-5 and TRBJ1-4): DAGVTQSPTHLIKTRGQQVTLRCSPISGHKSVSWYQQVLGQGPQFIFQYYEKEERGRGNFPDRFSARQFPNYSSELNVNALLLGDSALYLCASRYIKEPEGNEKLFFGSGTQLSVL.

This chain connects TRBV11-2 to TRBJ2-3, with no clear D. There are 13 residues in the CDR3. Trimming cost V 5 bases and J 6 bases, with 12 bases left between them. From germline, CDR1 is SGHAT and CDR2 FQNNGV. CDR3 bases: TGTGCCAGCAGCAGCCAGAGGTGGGATACGCAGTATTTT. Residues: CASSSQRWDTQYF.

The sample holds one count of this clone. The genes are TRBV18 and TRBJ2-1, with 9 bases fitting TRBD1. V dropped 10 bases and J dropped 4; count of bases not matched to a gene: 11. This CDR3 comprises 15 residues. In germline, CDR1 is KGHSH, CDR2 LQKENI. Written as DNA, the CDR3 is TGTGCCACCGACGTCGGGACAGGGATATACAATGAGCAGTTCTTC. This translates into CATDVGTGIYNEQFF. Based on the CDR3 plus reference TRBV18 and TRBJ2-1, the full variable domain is NAGVMQNPRHLVRRRGQEARLRCSPMKGHSHVYWYRQLPEEGLKFMVYLQKENIIDESGMPKERFSAEFPKEGPSILRIQQVVRGDSAAYFCATDVGTGIYNEQFFGPGTRLTVL.

The chain is built from TRBV27 and TRBJ2-7; D possibly corresponds to TRBD1 (6 bases). The CDR3 is made up of 15 amino acids. In germline, CDR1 is MNHEY, CDR2 SMNVEV (reference sequence). Trimming shortened V by 6 bases and J by 3 bases, and 18 bases separated the two germline ends. CDR3 sequence: CASRLGQTGHYEQYF. In DNA form, the CDR3 reads TGTGCCAGCAGATTGGGACAAACAGGCCACTACGAGCAGTACTTC.